One sample yielded the 5 T cell receptor beta chains listed below, sequenced in a study of T cells in narcolepsy. The assay was immunoSEQ multiplex PCR, and TCRdb's table has in-frame clones only and misses some. The sample yields about 43,000 clones, around 88% seen once. Specimen: CD45RA- memory CD4+ T cells from PBMCs. Receptor source: a human donor with narcolepsy.

This clone has only a few counts. This sequence joins TRBV5-1 and TRBJ2-3; tentatively, D is TRBD1 or TRBD2 (6 bases each). Germline V lookup: CDR1 SGHRS, CDR2 YFSETQ. This CDR3 spans 17 amino acids. Deletions cut 2 bases from V and 1 base from J, with 17 bases between. CDR3: CASSLGGFGPRTDTQYF. Written as DNA, the CDR3 is TGCGCCAGCAGCTTAGGGGGGTTCGGCCCCCGCACAGATACGCAGTATTTT.

This clone was counted between two and nine times. The chain has TRBV19 and TRBJ2-7, with 9 bases fitting TRBD2. Germline loops: CDR1 LNHDA, CDR2 SQIVND (reference sequence). This CDR3 comprises 16 residues. The junction had 10 bases not matched to a gene; V was cut back by 4 bases and J by 3 bases. DNA for the CDR3: TGTGCCAGTAGTAAGGCGGGTAGCGGGGGAAGCTACGAGCAGTACTTC. Translated: CASSKAGSGGSYEQYF.

The CDR3 DNA follows: TGTGCCAGCAGCCCAGGGGACTCCTATAATTCACCCCTCCACTTT. Translating gives CASSPGDSYNSPLHF. The chain has TRBV7-9 and TRBJ1-6; D possibly corresponds to TRBD1 (6 bases). This CDR3 region has 15 residues. V was trimmed by 5 bases and J by 0 bases, leaving 8 bases between them. The V gene's germline CDR1 is SEHNR and CDR2 FQNEAQ (reference sequence).

The CDR3 DNA sequence: TGTGCCAGCAGCCACCCCATCCCAACTAGCGGGAGGGATAAGAGCTCCTACAATGAGCAGTTCTTC. Its protein product is CASSHPIPTSGRDKSSYNEQFF. The chain uses TRBV14 and TRBJ2-1; 13 bases align to TRBD2. CDR1 is SGHDN, CDR2 FVKESK, per germline. This CDR3 comprises 22 residues. V lost 3 bases to trimming and J lost 0 bases; unmatched junction nucleotides: 17.

The rearrangement links TRBV6-5 to TRBJ1-3; 7 nucleotides match TRBD1. V gave up 7 bases and J gave up 0 bases; unmatched junction bases: 3. This CDR3 is built from 14 residues. Germline CDR1 reads MNHEY; CDR2 reads SVGAGI. The CDR3 reads CASKGTASGNTIYF. CDR3 in DNA: TGTGCCAGCAAGGGGACAGCCTCTGGAAACACCATATATTTT.